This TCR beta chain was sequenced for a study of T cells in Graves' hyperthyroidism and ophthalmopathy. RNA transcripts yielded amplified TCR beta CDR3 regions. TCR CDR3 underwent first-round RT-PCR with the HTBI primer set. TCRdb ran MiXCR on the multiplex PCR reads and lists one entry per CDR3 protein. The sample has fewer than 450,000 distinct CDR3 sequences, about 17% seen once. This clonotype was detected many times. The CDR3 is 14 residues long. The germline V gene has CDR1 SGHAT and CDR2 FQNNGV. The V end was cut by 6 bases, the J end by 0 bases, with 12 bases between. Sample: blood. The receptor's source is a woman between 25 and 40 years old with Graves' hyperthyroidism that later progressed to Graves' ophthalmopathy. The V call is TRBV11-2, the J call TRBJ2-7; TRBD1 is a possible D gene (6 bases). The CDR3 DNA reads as TGTGCCAGCAGGATGGGACATTCCTCCTACGAGCAGTACTTC. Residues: CASRMGHSSYEQYF.